The source of this T cell receptor (beta chain) is a study of blood T cells in healthy people across ages. This clonotype was found once. It was with a sample-barcoded 5' primer and a J-beta primer mix that a second PCR of roughly 7 to 12 cycles was run. Each CDR3 protein is one row after TCRdb ran MiXCR on the 5' RACE reads. Among roughly 1.9 million distinct CDR3 sequences, about 39% were seen once, and the ten largest hold under 25%. The CDR3 totals 19 residues. Losses at the gene ends were 6 bases for V and 7 bases for J; bases not matched to a gene: 21. From germline, CDR1 is SEHNR and CDR2 FQNEAQ (reference sequence).

The chain couples TRBV7-9 to TRBJ2-7, with 13 bases lining up with TRBD2. Material for sequencing was blood. The sequence was collected from a human donor in good health. The CDR3 sequence is CASRSGLAGLQSSYNEQYF. CDR3 nucleotides: TGTGCCAGCAGGTCGGGACTAGCGGGACTACAAAGCTCCTACAATGAGCAGTACTTC.